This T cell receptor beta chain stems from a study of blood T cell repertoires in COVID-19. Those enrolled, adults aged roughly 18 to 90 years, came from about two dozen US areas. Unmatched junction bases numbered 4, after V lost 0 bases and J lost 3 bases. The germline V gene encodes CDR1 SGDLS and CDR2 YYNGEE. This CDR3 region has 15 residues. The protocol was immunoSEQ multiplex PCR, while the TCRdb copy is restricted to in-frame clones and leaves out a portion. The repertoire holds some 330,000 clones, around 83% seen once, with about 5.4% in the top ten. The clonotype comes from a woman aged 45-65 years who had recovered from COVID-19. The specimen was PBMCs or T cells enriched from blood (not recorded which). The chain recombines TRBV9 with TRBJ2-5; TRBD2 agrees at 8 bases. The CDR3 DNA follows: TGTGCCAGCAGCGTAGCTGGACTAGCAAAAGAGACCCAGTACTTC. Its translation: CASSVAGLAKETQYF.